Each of the 21 T cell receptor beta chains below was sequenced from the same sample in a study of shared clonotypes between healthy human individuals. The table came from immunoSEQ multiplex PCR; TCRdb's copy has only in-frame clones and leaves some out. The sample holds about 490,000 clones, about 72% seen once. The sample comprised PBMCs. The source is a woman in her 40s in good health. Some clones in this sample may be carry-over from other donors' samples.

V is TRBV28 and J is TRBJ2-5; D ambiguous. The length of the CDR3 is 15 residues. V was pared by 5 bases and J by 3 bases, with 16 bases between. CDR1 is MDHEN and CDR2 is SYDVKM in the germline V gene. The CDR3 reads CASSPSRDRKETQYF. CDR3 nucleotides: TGTGCCAGCAGTCCTTCCAGAGACCGTAAAGAGACCCAGTACTTC.

The chain recombines TRBV7-8 with TRBJ2-3, with 11 bases aligning to TRBD2. Trimming took 6 bases from V and 4 from J; bases not matched to a gene: 12. This CDR3 comprises 17 residues. Per germline, CDR1 SGHVS and CDR2 FQNEAQ. This CDR3 is CASRYLAGGFGADTQYF. CDR3 sequence (DNA): TGTGCCAGCAGATATTTAGCGGGAGGGTTTGGTGCAGATACGCAGTATTTT.

The V call is TRBV7-6, the J call TRBJ2-1, with 15 bases lining up with TRBD2. This CDR3 comprises 15 residues. V dropped 5 bases and J dropped 7; count of bases not matched to a gene: 3. Looked up from germline, CDR1 is SGHVS and CDR2 is FNYEAQ. This CDR3 is CASSVGLAGGNEQFF. The CDR3 DNA follows: TGTGCCAGCAGCGTAGGACTAGCGGGAGGGAATGAGCAGTTCTTC.

This chain joins TRBV5-8 and TRBJ2-3; 8 bases align to TRBD2. Germline loops: CDR1 SGHTS, CDR2 YDEGEE. The CDR3 sequence is 18 residues long. Trimming took 0 bases from V and 1 from J; bases not matched to a gene: 10. Here the CDR3 reads CASSLGREALRGTDTQYF. CDR3 bases: TGTGCCAGCAGCTTGGGGCGGGAGGCCCTCAGGGGCACAGATACGCAGTATTTT.

Comment on this clone: With a much larger clone just one base away, this may be a read error. The chain carries TRBV28 and TRBJ2-1; 13 nucleotides align to TRBD2. Germline assignment: CDR1 MDHEN and CDR2 SYDVKM. The CDR3 totals 16 residues. CDR3: CASSLWTSGSRNGQFF. In DNA, the CDR3 is TGTGCCAGCAGTCTCTGGACTAGCGGGAGTAGGAATGGGCAGTTCTTC.

This chain connects TRBV27 to TRBJ2-3; TRBD2 matches 10 bases. The CDR3 runs 15 residues. The junction had 4 bases not matched to a gene; V was cut back by 4 bases and J by 3 bases. Germline values: CDR1 MNHEY, CDR2 SMNVEV (reference sequence). The CDR3 loop reads CASSSGLAETDTQYF. The CDR3 nucleotides read TGTGCCAGCAGTTCTGGACTAGCGGAGACAGATACGCAGTATTTT.

This clone was counted a single time. The chain has TRBV18 and TRBJ2-1; TRBD2 might be the D (5 bases). CDR1 is KGHSH, CDR2 LQKENI, per germline. The CDR3 runs to 17 residues. The V gene lost 0 bases and the J gene lost 2 bases, with 14 bases spanning the gap. The CDR3 DNA sequence: TGTGCCAGCTCACCACCTAACGGAGTAGCGCCCTACAATGAGCAGTTCTTC. Translating gives CASSPPNGVAPYNEQFF.

This clone was found a few times. The chain is built from TRBV2 and TRBJ1-5; 9 bases agree with TRBD1. CDR1 and CDR2 from the germline V gene are SNHLY and FYNNEI. The CDR3 loop spans 14 amino acids. The V and J ends lost 6 bases and 7 bases, in that order; junction bases with no gene match: 7. CDR3 DNA sequence: TGTGCCAGCAGCGCTACAGGGGGCGAACAGCCCCAGCATTTT. Translated: CASSATGGEQPQHF.

CDR3 residues: CATHRTGRNQPQHF. In DNA, the CDR3 is TGTGCCACACACCGGACAGGGCGGAATCAGCCCCAGCATTTT. The chain recombines TRBV6-6 with TRBJ1-5; 8 positions match TRBD1. The germline gives CDR1 MNHNY, CDR2 SVGAGI (reference sequence). This CDR3 is built from 14 residues. Trimming took 10 bases from V and 4 from J; bases not matched to a gene: 9.

The chain combines TRBV5-4 with TRBJ2-3; D call uncertain. From germline, CDR1 is SGHNT and CDR2 YYREEE (reference sequence). The CDR3 totals 13 residues. The V gene lost 4 bases and the J gene lost 6 bases, with 12 bases spanning the gap. The CDR3 protein is CASSGQLSDTQYF. CDR3 nucleotide sequence: TGTGCCAGCAGCGGGCAGCTCTCCGATACGCAGTATTTT. Full variable domain (outside the CDR3, taken from reference TRBV5-4 and TRBJ2-3): ETGVTQSPTHLIKTRGQQVTLRCSSQSGHNTVSWYQQALGQGPQFIFQYYREEENGRGNFPPRFSGLQFPNYSSELNVNALELDDSALYLCASSGQLSDTQYFGPGTRLTVL.

The chain recombines TRBV6-4 with TRBJ2-7; 7 positions match TRBD2. V was clipped by 6 bases and J by 0 bases; unmatched bases: 8. Germline loops: CDR1 MRHNA, CDR2 SNTAGT. The CDR3 is 15 amino acids. The CDR3 region has the DNA TGTGCCAGCAGGTGGTCCCTAGCGGACTCCTACGAGCAGTACTTC. Translated, it gives CASRWSLADSYEQYF.

This chain connects TRBV6-6 to TRBJ1-3; D gene unclear. Germline V gives CDR1 MNHNY, CDR2 SVGAGI (reference sequence). This CDR3 comprises 16 residues. Deletions cut 2 bases from V and 0 bases from J, with 11 bases between. Here the CDR3 reads CASSYKTGSSGNTIYF. The CDR3 coding sequence is TGTGCCAGCAGTTACAAGACTGGGAGCTCTGGAAACACCATATATTTT.

The V and J genes are TRBV2 and TRBJ2-1, with 10 positions matching TRBD2. Trimming took 3 bases from V and 5 from J; bases not matched to a gene: 1. Germline lookup yields CDR1 SNHLY and CDR2 FYNNEI. The CDR3 spans 14 residues. CDR3 coding DNA: TGTGCCAGCAGTGACGGGACTAGCGACAATGAGCAGTTCTTC. Encoded protein: CASSDGTSDNEQFF.

This chain uses TRBV11-2 with TRBJ2-1, with D tentatively TRBD1 or TRBD2 (5 bases each). V was clipped by 4 bases and J by 9 bases, with 16 bases between them. Germline CDR1 reads SGHAT; CDR2 reads FQNNGV. This CDR3 is built from 14 residues. The CDR3 sequence: CASSSISRDVEQFF. In DNA, the CDR3 is TGTGCCAGCAGCTCGATTTCGAGGGACGTTGAGCAGTTCTTC.

As concerns this clone: This likely traces to a read error, being one base from a far larger clone. Without the conserved terminal phenylalanine or tryptophan, this CDR3 likely stems from a read error. The gene calls are TRBV30 and TRBJ1-1, with D perhaps matching TRBD1 (5 bases). V was trimmed by 4 bases and J by 4 bases, leaving 13 bases between them. Germline V gives CDR1 GTSNPN, CDR2 SVGIG (reference sequence). The CDR3 spans 13 residues. The CDR3: CAWISGEVTEAFL. The CDR3 coding sequence is TGTGCCTGGATTTCGGGGGAGGTCACTGAAGCTTTCCTT.

This clone was picked up a small number of times. The V and J genes are TRBV11-2 and TRBJ2-7; D not certain. Germline V gene lookup returns CDR1 SGHAT and CDR2 FQNNGV. The V end lost 0 bases, the J end lost 7 bases, and 4 bases lay between the germline ends. The CDR3 runs 11 residues. The CDR3 sequence is CASSLEREQYF. Here the CDR3 DNA reads TGTGCCAGCAGCTTAGAGAGGGAGCAGTACTTC.

The chain couples TRBV18 to TRBJ1-1; D is unclear. CDR1 and CDR2 from the germline V gene are KGHSH and LQKENI. Trimming stripped 4 bases from V and 4 bases from J, with 16 bases between. The CDR3 consists of 15 residues. The CDR3, as DNA: TGTGCCAGCTCACGATCGACATTAGGATCCACTGAAGCTTTCTTT. Its protein is CASSRSTLGSTEAFF.

The rearrangement uses TRBV30 and TRBJ2-2, with 13 bases aligning to TRBD2. V shed 1 base, J shed 6 bases, and the junction held 2 bases outside the gene matches. The V gene's germline CDR1 is GTSNPN and CDR2 SVGIG (reference sequence). The CDR3 loop spans 15 amino acids. CDR3 amino acids: CAWSGGLAGPGELFF. CDR3 DNA sequence: TGTGCCTGGAGTGGGGGACTAGCGGGACCCGGGGAGCTGTTTTTT. Together with reference TRBV30 and TRBJ2-2, the CDR3 gives the full variable domain: SQTIHQWPATLVQPVGSPLSLECTVEGTSNPNLYWYRQAAGRGLQLLFYSVGIGQISSEVPQNLSASRPQDRQFILSSKKLLLSDSGFYLCAWSGGLAGPGELFFGEGSRLTVL.

This rearrangement joins TRBV5-1 to TRBJ2-5; D perhaps matches TRBD2 (5 bases). With 3 bases removed from V and 2 bases from J, the gap between germline ends came to 17 bases. CDR1 SGHRS and CDR2 YFSETQ come from the germline V gene. This CDR3 is built from 16 residues. In nucleotides, the CDR3 is TGCGCCAGCAGCTGGAACTCTTTAGCGAAGCAAGAGACCCAGTACTTC. Protein product: CASSWNSLAKQETQYF. Looking up the rest from reference TRBV5-1 and TRBJ2-5 gives the full variable domain: KAGVTQTPRYLIKTRGQQVTLSCSPISGHRSVSWYQQTPGQGLQFLFEYFSETQRNKGNFPGRFSGRQFSNSRSEMNVSTLELGDSALYLCASSWNSLAKQETQYFGPGTRLLVL.

The J gene is TRBJ2-7, the V gene TRBV25-1; 11 bases agree with TRBD2. The CDR3 contains 16 residues. J was trimmed by 0 bases and V by 5 bases; bases with no gene match: 6. Looked up from germline, CDR1 is MGHDK and CDR2 is SYGVNS. The DNA of the CDR3 is TGTGCCAGCAGTCCCGGGACTAGCGGTAGCTCCTACGAGCAGTACTTC. It translates to CASSPGTSGSSYEQYF.

This chain uses TRBV4-2 with TRBJ2-7; D gene uncertain. V was trimmed by 1 base and J by 1 base, leaving 11 bases between them. This CDR3 has 15 amino acids. Germline-derived CDR1 and CDR2 are LGHNA and YNFKEQ. CDR3 DNA: TGTGCCAGCAGCCAAGTCCGAGACACTTCCTACGAGCAGTACTTC. The encoded protein is CASSQVRDTSYEQYF.